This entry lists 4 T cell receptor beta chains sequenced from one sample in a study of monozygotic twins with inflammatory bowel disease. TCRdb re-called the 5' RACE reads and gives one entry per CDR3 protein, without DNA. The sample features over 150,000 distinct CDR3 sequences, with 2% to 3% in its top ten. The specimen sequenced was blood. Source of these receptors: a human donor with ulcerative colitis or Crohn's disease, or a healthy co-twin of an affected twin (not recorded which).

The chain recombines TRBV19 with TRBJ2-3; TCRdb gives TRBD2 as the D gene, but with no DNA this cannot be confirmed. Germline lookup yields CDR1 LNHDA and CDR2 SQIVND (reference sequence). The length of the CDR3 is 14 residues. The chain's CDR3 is CATERGGSTDTQYF.

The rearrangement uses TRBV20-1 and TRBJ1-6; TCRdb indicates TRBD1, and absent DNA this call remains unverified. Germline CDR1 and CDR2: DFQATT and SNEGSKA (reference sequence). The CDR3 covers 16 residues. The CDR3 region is CSARDLGHGDNSPLHF.

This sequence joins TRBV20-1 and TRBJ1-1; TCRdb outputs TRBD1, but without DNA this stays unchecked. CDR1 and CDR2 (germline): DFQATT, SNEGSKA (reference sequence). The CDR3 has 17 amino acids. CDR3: CSARTTEGQGYRGEAFF.

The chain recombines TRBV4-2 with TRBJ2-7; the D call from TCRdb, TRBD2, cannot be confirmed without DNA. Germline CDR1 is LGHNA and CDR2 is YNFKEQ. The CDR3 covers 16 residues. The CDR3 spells CASSQDEAGAEEKQYF.